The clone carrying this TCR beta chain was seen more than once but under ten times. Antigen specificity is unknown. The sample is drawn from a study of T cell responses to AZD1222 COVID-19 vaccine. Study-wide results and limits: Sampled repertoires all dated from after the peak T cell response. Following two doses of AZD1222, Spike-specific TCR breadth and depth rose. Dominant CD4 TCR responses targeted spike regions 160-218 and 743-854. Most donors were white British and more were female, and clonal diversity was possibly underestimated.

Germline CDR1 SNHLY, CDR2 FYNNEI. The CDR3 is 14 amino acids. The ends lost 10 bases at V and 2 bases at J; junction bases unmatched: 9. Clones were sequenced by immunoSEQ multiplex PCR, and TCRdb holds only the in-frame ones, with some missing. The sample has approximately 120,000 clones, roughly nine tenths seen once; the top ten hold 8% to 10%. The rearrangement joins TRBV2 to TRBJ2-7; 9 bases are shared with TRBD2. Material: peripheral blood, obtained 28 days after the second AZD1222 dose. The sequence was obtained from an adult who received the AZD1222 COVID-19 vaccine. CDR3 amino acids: CATDRIAGAYEQYF. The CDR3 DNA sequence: TGTGCCACCGACCGGATAGCGGGAGCCTACGAGCAGTACTTC.